This T cell receptor (beta chain) was captured in a study of spatial heterogeneity in lung cancer. Study observations and caveats: Tracking of ubiquitous and regional nonsynonymous mutations by counts of ubiquitous and regional expanded TCRs, respectively, was seen. Intratumoral expanded alpha and beta TCR counts were found to track tumor mutation counts. Approximate estimated coverage of tumor T cells amounted to roughly 7.3% for alpha and approximately 13% for beta chains.

Time point noted: sample taken at primary tumor resection. Whole RNA, which was extracted from tumor, nontumor lung tissue or frozen PBMC, was sequenced without any cell sorting. The CDR3 has 13 amino acids. With 7 bases clipped from V and 7 bases from J, the junction kept 7 bases outside the gene matches. Many counts were recorded for this clonotype. Its antigen is currently unknown. Carried by each TCR cDNA molecule was a unique molecular identifier. TCRdb itself ran the 5' RACE reads through MiXCR, one entry per CDR3 protein. Here the sample spans approximately 94,000 distinct CDR3 sequences, under 4.5% being singletons.

This sequence was found in a male donor with early-stage non-small cell lung cancer. This chain joins TRBV12-3 or TRBV12-4 and TRBJ1-5; 7 bases agree with TRBD1. The input for sequencing was lung tumor tissue, taken at surgery. The CDR3 DNA reads as TGTGCCAGCACCGACAGGGCGGACCAGCCCCAGCATTTT. This sequence encodes CASTDRADQPQHF.